The 16 T cell receptor beta chains below were found in one sample sequenced in a study of T-cell memory formation after mild COVID-19. From the 5' RACE reads, TCRdb called clonotypes with MiXCR, one entry per CDR3 protein. The profile covers roughly 450,000 distinct CDR3 sequences, with over 15% appearing a single time and over 9% taken by the ten largest. Sequencing was done on a sample of PBMCs or a T cell subset sorted from them (not recorded which). The receptors originated from an adult woman who had mild COVID-19 (a few samples of this study predate the infection). Cell type and time point are not known.

The chain has TRBV6-5 and TRBJ2-3, with 10 bases identical to TRBD2. Unmatched junction bases numbered 4, after V lost 5 bases and J lost 2 bases. This CDR3 is 15 amino acids long. In germline, CDR1 is MNHEY, CDR2 SVGAGI. The CDR3 here is CASSTAGGPTDTQYF. Written as DNA, the CDR3 is TGTGCCAGCAGTACAGCGGGGGGGCCCACAGATACGCAGTATTTT.

V and J are TRBV3-1 and TRBJ2-5; TRBD2 agrees at 9 bases. The CDR3 extends over 18 amino acids. Germline CDR1 and CDR2: LGHDT and YNNKEL (reference sequence). V was pared by 0 bases and J by 2 bases, with 10 bases of the junction left unmatched. The DNA of the CDR3 is TGTGCCAGCAGCCAAGAAGGGACTAGCTGGCCTTCACAAGAGACCCAGTACTTC. Translating gives CASSQEGTSWPSQETQYF.

The chain combines TRBV5-6 with TRBJ2-2; 10 bases are a match to TRBD1. CDR3 length: 14 amino acids. Germline-derived CDR1 and CDR2 are SGHDT and YYEEEE. The V segment lost 4 bases and the J segment 6 bases; nucleotides outside the gene matches: 3. CDR3 sequence (DNA): TGTGCCAGCAGCGGGGACAGGGGCGCCGGGGAGCTGTTTTTT. This codes for CASSGDRGAGELFF.

This sequence joins TRBV29-1 and TRBJ2-7, with 7 positions matching TRBD1. CDR3 length equals 13 residues. Germline trimming cut 6 bases from V and 2 bases from J; bases unmatched to any gene: 7. Germline V lookup: CDR1 SQVTM, CDR2 ANQGSEA. The CDR3 DNA sequence: TGCAGCGTCCTGGGCCAGGGGGCCTACGAGCAGTACTTC. This gives the protein CSVLGQGAYEQYF.

This clonotype was seen a few times. The CDR3 here is CASSQGQLADTYEQYF. Here the CDR3 DNA reads TGCGCCAGCAGCCAAGGGCAACTAGCGGACACCTACGAGCAGTACTTC. The V and J genes are TRBV4-1 and TRBJ2-7; 8 bases match TRBD2. Trimming at V came to 1 base and at J to 2 bases, leaving 7 bases not matched to a gene. Germline V gene data show CDR1 as MGHRA and CDR2 as YSYEKL. This CDR3 has 16 amino acids.

This clonotype has ten or more counts. The V gene is TRBV25-1, the J gene TRBJ2-7, with 9 bases that match TRBD1. This CDR3 comprises 15 residues. The V gene end was trimmed by 2 bases and the J gene end by 3 bases; junction bases not matched to a gene: 5. Germline loops: CDR1 MGHDK, CDR2 SYGVNS. The CDR3 DNA sequence: TGTGCCAGCAGTGAAAGGACAGGGGCGAGCTACGAGCAGTACTTC. Its translation is CASSERTGASYEQYF.

The V gene is TRBV5-6, the J gene TRBJ2-3; 9 bases fit TRBD2. Germline lookup yields CDR1 SGHDT and CDR2 YYEEEE. After removal of 2 bases from V and 12 bases from J, the junction contained 7 bases not matched to a gene. CDR3 length: 13 amino acids. The chain's CDR3 is CASSLGTSQSQYF. CDR3 nucleotides: TGTGCCAGCAGCTTAGGGACTAGCCAATCCCAGTATTTT.

The table lists this clonotype with a few counts. This rearrangement joins TRBV6-1 to TRBJ2-3, with TRBD2 matching over 8 bases. With 5 bases clipped from V and 1 base from J, the junction kept 5 bases outside the gene matches. Germline V gives CDR1 MNHNS, CDR2 SASEGT. This CDR3 has 15 residues. CDR3 sequence reads: CASSLGLVGTDTQYF. The CDR3 DNA follows: TGTGCCAGCAGTTTGGGACTAGTCGGCACAGATACGCAGTATTTT.

There are a few counts of this clonotype. V is TRBV6-5 and J is TRBJ1-2; 8 bases match TRBD1. The germline gives CDR1 MNHEY, CDR2 SVGAGI. The CDR3 sequence is 15 residues long. The V gene end was trimmed by 5 bases and the J gene end by 8 bases; junction bases not matched to a gene: 13. The CDR3 loop is CASSRGQAYPRGYTF. The CDR3 DNA sequence: TGTGCCAGCAGTCGGGGACAGGCTTATCCGAGGGGCTACACCTTC.

The chain has TRBV9 and TRBJ2-3; 13 nucleotides match TRBD2. This CDR3 spans 16 amino acids. The germline V gene has CDR1 SGDLS and CDR2 YYNGEE. The junction had 10 bases not matched to a gene; V was cut back by 7 bases and J by 5 bases. The CDR3 spells CASALTSGGALDTQYF. The CDR3 bases are TGTGCCAGCGCCCTTACTAGCGGGGGGGCCTTAGATACGCAGTATTTT.

This clonotype occurred a few times. The gene calls are TRBV12-3 or TRBV12-4 and TRBJ1-5; D call uncertain. V gave up 2 bases and J gave up 4 bases, with 6 bases separating them. The CDR3 covers 13 residues. The CDR3 reads CASSLRQNQPQHF. The CDR3 bases are TGTGCCAGCAGTTTACGGCAAAATCAGCCCCAGCATTTT.

The chain recombines TRBV7-8 with TRBJ1-2, with 11 bases fitting TRBD1. The ends lost 5 bases at V and 8 bases at J; junction bases unmatched: 16. Per the germline V gene, CDR1 is SGHVS and CDR2 is FQNEAQ. The CDR3 has 17 residues. CDR3 residues: CASSAIWTGGARAGYTF. CDR3 sequence (DNA): TGTGCCAGCAGCGCCATCTGGACAGGGGGCGCTAGGGCCGGCTACACCTTC.

This clonotype was found a few times. The V and J genes are TRBV19 and TRBJ1-1; 7 bases are a match to TRBD1. V shed 6 bases and J 1 base; nucleotides not matched to a gene: 11. The germline V gene has CDR1 LNHDA and CDR2 SQIVND (reference sequence). The CDR3 is 16 residues long. The DNA for the CDR3 is TGTGCCAGTAGACAAGTCCGGGACAGACCGAACACTGAAGCTTTCTTT. It specifies CASRQVRDRPNTEAFF.

The chain couples TRBV28 to TRBJ2-2; either TRBD1 or TRBD2 may supply D (6 bases each). The CDR3 is 10 amino acids. The V gene's germline CDR1 is MDHEN and CDR2 SYDVKM. V was shortened by 10 bases and J by 8 bases, with 8 bases between the two germline ends. This CDR3 reads CATGAGELFF. The CDR3 region has the DNA TGTGCCACGGGGGCGGGGGAGCTGTTTTTT. The full variable domain, rest sourced from reference TRBV28 and TRBJ2-2, is DVKVTQSSRYLVKRTGEKVFLECVQDMDHENMFWYRQDPGLGLRLIYFSYDVKMKEKGDIPEGYSVSREKKERFSLILESASTNQTSMYLCATGAGELFFGEGSRLTVL.

This clonotype was seen at least ten times. This chain uses TRBV20-1 with TRBJ2-1; 12 bases fit TRBD2. Germline V gene sequence: CDR1 DFQATT, CDR2 SNEGSKA (reference sequence). This CDR3 has 15 residues. V was pared by 2 bases and J by 9 bases, with 8 bases of the junction left unmatched. The CDR3 DNA sequence: TGCAGTGCTAGATCTAGCGGGAGGGAGTGGGGTGAGCAGTTCTTC. It encodes CSARSSGREWGEQFF.

There are a few counts of this clonotype. The chain couples TRBV29-1 to TRBJ2-1; 9 bases are shared with TRBD2. The CDR3 is 14 residues long. The germline CDR1 and CDR2 sequences are SQVTM and ANQGSEA. With V trimmed by 6 bases and J by 5 bases, 8 bases remained unmatched. CDR3 coding DNA: TGCAGCGTAGCCGGGACTAGCACCCACAATGAGCAGTTCTTC. The encoded protein is CSVAGTSTHNEQFF.